Each of the 17 T cell receptor beta chains below was sequenced from the same sample in a study of cytomegalovirus exposure and HLA in healthy donors. Some clones are missing from TCRdb's copy, which holds only in-frame ones; the method was immunoSEQ multiplex PCR. The sample contains about 160,000 clones, approximately 96% of which appear only once. The specimen was PBMCs. All receptors derive from a woman younger than 30 in good health and CMV-seronegative.

The V call is TRBV18, the J call TRBJ1-1; D may be TRBD1 (6 bases). This CDR3 is built from 14 residues. V lost 1 base, J lost 0 bases, and 6 bases lay in between. Germline V lookup: CDR1 KGHSH, CDR2 LQKENI. DNA of the CDR3: TGTGCCAGCTCACCACAGGGGGTGAACACTGAAGCTTTCTTT. This sequence encodes CASSPQGVNTEAFF. The variable domain in full, completed from reference TRBV18 and TRBJ1-1, reads NAGVMQNPRHLVRRRGQEARLRCSPMKGHSHVYWYRQLPEEGLKFMVYLQKENIIDESGMPKERFSAEFPKEGPSILRIQQVVRGDSAAYFCASSPQGVNTEAFFGQGTRLTVV.

V and J are TRBV9 and TRBJ1-1, with unresolved D. Germline-derived CDR1 and CDR2 are SGDLS and YYNGEE. Between the trimmed V and J ends, which lost 0 bases and 1 base, there was a span of 10 bases. CDR3 length: 15 amino acids. The CDR3 sequence is CASSVVEQSNTEAFF. The CDR3 coding sequence is TGTGCCAGCAGCGTAGTGGAACAGTCGAACACTGAAGCTTTCTTT.

The sample holds one count of this clone. At one end the junction does not follow the germline gene, possibly because of a read error. This chain joins TRBV10-2 and TRBJ1-2; D not resolved. CDR3 length equals 13 residues. In germline, CDR1 is WSHSY, CDR2 SAAADI. The CDR3 DNA follows: TGCGCCAACAGTGAGGGAGGAGGTAATGGCTACACCTTC. It encodes CANSEGGGNGYTF.

This chain links TRBV13 with TRBJ1-5; D unresolved. This CDR3 is built from 15 residues. The germline V gene has CDR1 PRHDT and CDR2 FYEKMQ (reference sequence). Trimming removed 0 bases from V and 7 bases from J, with 13 bases in between. The CDR3 sequence: CASSLGGGGSQPQHF. The DNA of the CDR3 is TGTGCCAGCAGCTTAGGTGGTGGAGGGAGCCAGCCCCAGCATTTT.

The J gene is TRBJ2-5, the V gene TRBV29-1; 9 nucleotides match TRBD1. Germline assignment: CDR1 SQVTM and CDR2 ANQGSEA. V dropped 3 bases and J dropped 1; count of bases not matched to a gene: 30. The CDR3 is 23 amino acids. In DNA form, the CDR3 reads TGCAGCGTTGATTTCCCCCCTAAGTCCCCGGGACAGGGTATTGGAGGGAGCCAAGAGACCCAGTACTTC. Its translation is CSVDFPPKSPGQGIGGSQETQYF.

CDR3 sequence (DNA): TGCACCAGCAGCCAATGTCGGAGGGGGCGTTCACCCCTCCACTTT. Translated, it gives CTSSQCRRGRSPLHF. The gene calls are TRBV1 and TRBJ1-6; TRBD1, as called in the table, went unchecked against the DNA. TRBV1 is classified as a pseudogene. The CDR3 consists of 15 residues.

The chain links TRBV30 to TRBJ2-5; 11 bases line up with TRBD2. Germline values: CDR1 GTSNPN, CDR2 SVGIG (reference sequence). The J segment lost 9 bases and the V segment lost 0 bases, leaving 15 bases of the junction unmatched. CDR3 length: 17 residues. CDR3 region: CAWSVLAGVQRGGPQYF. For the CDR3, the DNA is TGTGCCTGGAGTGTACTAGCGGGGGTGCAAAGGGGGGGGCCCCAGTACTTC.

This chain joins TRBV5-1 and TRBJ1-5; D gene unclear. CDR3 length: 14 amino acids. V lost 9 bases to trimming and J lost 0 bases, with 13 bases between them. Germline values: CDR1 SGHRS, CDR2 YFSETQ. Here the CDR3 DNA reads TGCGCCACTAAGGGAGTTAATAGCAATCAGCCCCAGCATTTT. Translated, it gives CATKGVNSNQPQHF.

The chain has TRBV7-2 and TRBJ1-2, with D uncertain. With 5 bases removed from V and 4 bases from J, the gap between germline ends came to 14 bases. The CDR3 loop spans 14 amino acids. Germline V gene data show CDR1 as SGHTA and CDR2 as FQGNSA. The CDR3: CASSLASSGYGYTF. The CDR3, as DNA: TGTGCCAGCAGCCTCGCGTCCTCAGGCTATGGCTACACCTTC.

This chain joins TRBV6-1 and TRBJ1-3; D might be TRBD1 (5 bases). Trimming shortened V by 4 bases and J by 0 bases, and 13 bases separated the two germline ends. This CDR3 region has 16 residues. The germline gives CDR1 MNHNS, CDR2 SASEGT. The CDR3 bases are TGTGCCAGCAGTGGGGGGGGTGGGGGCTCTGGAAACACCATATATTTT. Encoded protein: CASSGGGGGSGNTIYF.

The chain joins TRBV4-3 to TRBJ2-3; 11 nucleotides align to TRBD2. V was clipped by 0 bases and J by 2 bases; unmatched bases: 1. The germline V gene has CDR1 LGHNA and CDR2 YSLEER. CDR3 length equals 16 residues. CDR3: CASSQELAGVTDTQYF. The CDR3 DNA is TGCGCCAGCAGCCAAGAACTAGCGGGGGTCACAGATACGCAGTATTTT.

The chain recombines TRBV11-2 with TRBJ1-6; D is ambiguous. Germline V gives CDR1 SGHAT, CDR2 FQNNGV. This CDR3 contains 15 residues. Between the trimmed V and J ends, which lost 4 bases and 7 bases, there was a span of 14 bases. CDR3 DNA sequence: TGTGCCAGCAGCTCCTCCAGAAAATTGAATTCACCCCTCCACTTT. Its protein is CASSSSRKLNSPLHF.

J is TRBJ2-1 and V is TRBV7-2; 8 positions agree with TRBD2. The CDR3 totals 16 residues. The J segment lost 1 base and the V segment lost 4 bases, leaving 6 bases of the junction unmatched. Per the germline V gene, CDR1 is SGHTA and CDR2 is FQGNSA. CDR3 loop: CASSSRGGQSYNEQFF. DNA of the CDR3: TGTGCCAGCAGCTCTCGGGGGGGGCAGTCCTACAATGAGCAGTTCTTC.

The V call is TRBV7-8, the J call TRBJ1-2; the match to TRBD1 covers 9 bases. The germline V gene has CDR1 SGHVS and CDR2 FQNEAQ. J lost 7 bases, V lost 4 bases, and 4 bases had no gene match. The CDR3 extends over 13 amino acids. CDR3: CASSYRDRAGYTF. DNA of the CDR3: TGTGCCAGCAGCTACAGGGACAGGGCTGGCTACACCTTC.

This clone came up a few times. CDR3 protein: CASSSTDRSGGYTF. The CDR3 nucleotides read TGTGCCAGCAGTTCCACCGACAGGTCCGGAGGCTACACCTTC. The genes are TRBV6-5 and TRBJ1-2, with a weak D call TRBD1 (6 bases). The V end lost 4 bases, the J end lost 8 bases, and 17 bases lay between the germline ends. CDR3 length: 14 residues. The germline gives CDR1 MNHEY, CDR2 SVGAGI.

V and J are TRBV11-2 and TRBJ1-1, with D possibly TRBD1 on 5 matching bases. CDR3 length equals 13 residues. The V and J ends lost 5 bases and 1 base respectively, with 8 bases between them. CDR1 SGHAT and CDR2 FQNNGV come from the germline V gene. As DNA, the CDR3 is TGTGCCAGCAGCGTGGGGGGGAACACTGAAGCTTTCTTT. It specifies CASSVGGNTEAFF.

The chain has TRBV5-4 and TRBJ2-1, with 9 bases lining up with TRBD2. This CDR3 region has 17 residues. Germline-derived CDR1 and CDR2 are SGHNT and YYREEE (reference sequence). J gave up 10 bases and V 0 bases, and 14 bases lay outside the gene matches. Written as DNA, the CDR3 is TGTGCCAGCAGCTTGGCCCTGTTGGGCGGGGGGGTCGGCGAGCAGTTCTTC. Translation gives CASSLALLGGGVGEQFF.